The entry that follows covers one TCR beta chain sequence. This record comes from a study of T cell changes during pregnancy in multiple sclerosis. Here immunoSEQ multiplex PCR was the method, and the copy in TCRdb shows in-frame clones only, minus some. The sample has 65,000 to 95,000 clones, approximately 95% seen once; the top ten hold more than 0.85%. The TCR sequence derives from a female donor in good health, enrolled as a control in a pregnancy study. The source was peripheral blood, collected in the second trimester of pregnancy.

The CDR3 protein is CAISGGLAGGPPGELFF. CDR3 DNA: TGTGCCATCAGTGGCGGACTAGCGGGAGGGCCCCCCGGGGAGCTGTTTTTT. V gene TRBV10-3 combines with J gene TRBJ2-2; 15 bases align to TRBD2. CDR1 and CDR2 (germline): ENHRY, SYGVKD. With V trimmed by 4 bases and J by 6 bases, 6 bases remained unmatched. The CDR3 runs to 17 residues.